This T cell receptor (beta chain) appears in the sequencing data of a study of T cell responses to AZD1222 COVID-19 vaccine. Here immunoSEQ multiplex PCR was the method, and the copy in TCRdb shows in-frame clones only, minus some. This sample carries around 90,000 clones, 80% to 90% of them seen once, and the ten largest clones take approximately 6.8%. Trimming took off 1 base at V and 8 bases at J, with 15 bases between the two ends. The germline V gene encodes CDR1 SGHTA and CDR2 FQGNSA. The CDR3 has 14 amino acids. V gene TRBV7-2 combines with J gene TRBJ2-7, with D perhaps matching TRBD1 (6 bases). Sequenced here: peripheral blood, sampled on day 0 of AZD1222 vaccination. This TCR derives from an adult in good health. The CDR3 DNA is TGTGCCAGCAGCTTAGTAGGGGGATCTACGCAGCAGTACTTC. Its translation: CASSLVGGSTQQYF.